The 5 T cell receptor beta chains reported below all come from one sample, sequenced in a study of beta chain features in type 1 diabetes. Expressed TCRB transcripts were sequenced after all isolated RNA was converted to cDNA. Clones were read by immunoSEQ multiplex PCR, and TCRdb kept only the in-frame ones, dropping some. The sample has fewer than 350,000 clones; roughly a fifth are singletons. The sample was naive CD4+ T cells from blood. All receptors derive from a woman younger than 30 in good health.

The genes are TRBV27 and TRBJ1-2, with a weak D call TRBD1 (6 bases). Germline V gene lookup returns CDR1 MNHEY and CDR2 SMNVEV (reference sequence). V was shortened by 5 bases and J by 6 bases, with 13 bases between the two germline ends. The CDR3 runs to 13 residues. CDR3 sequence reads: CASSLRGFDGYTF. The CDR3 DNA reads TGTGCCAGCAGTCTAAGGGGGTTCGATGGCTACACCTTC.

Only a few counts were recorded for this clone. The genes are TRBV7-9 and TRBJ1-1, with D perhaps TRBD1 (6 bases). The CDR3 is made up of 15 amino acids. Germline-derived CDR1 and CDR2 are SEHNR and FQNEAQ (reference sequence). Trimming removed 2 bases at V and 3 bases at J, with 13 bases between. CDR3 nucleotide sequence: TGTGCCAGCAGCTTATCCTCCCCAGGGGACACTGAAGCTTTCTTT. Its translation is CASSLSSPGDTEAFF.

V and J are TRBV12-5 and TRBJ2-5, with 7 bases identical to TRBD1. The CDR3 loop spans 15 amino acids. Germline CDR1 is LGHNT and CDR2 is FRNRAP. V trimming: 4 bases; J trimming: 4 bases; junction bases outside the gene matches: 9. The chain's CDR3 is CASGSPGQMRETQYF. In DNA form, the CDR3 reads TGTGCTAGTGGTTCACCGGGACAGATGAGAGAGACCCAGTACTTC.

This clone has just a few counts. The V and J genes are TRBV28 and TRBJ2-5, with 7 bases lining up with TRBD2. The CDR3 runs to 13 residues. Germline CDR1 MDHEN, CDR2 SYDVKM. Trimming at V came to 5 bases and at J to 5 bases, leaving 5 bases not matched to a gene. CDR3 residues: CASSATSRETQYF. For the CDR3, the DNA is TGTGCCAGCAGTGCGACTAGCCGGGAGACCCAGTACTTC.

The chain combines TRBV30 with TRBJ2-7, with 9 bases that match TRBD2. Germline V gene sequence: CDR1 GTSNPN, CDR2 SVGIG (reference sequence). The CDR3 is made up of 15 amino acids. The J segment lost 3 bases and the V segment lost 7 bases, leaving 13 bases of the junction unmatched. The CDR3 loop is CASDSTSGTFYEQYF. In DNA, the CDR3 is TGTGCCTCCGACTCGACTAGCGGAACGTTCTACGAGCAGTACTTC.